The 15 T cell receptor beta chains below come from one sample, sequenced in a study of cytomegalovirus exposure and HLA in healthy donors. The PCR used 60 Vbeta and 13 Jbeta primers. TCRdb's table, derived via immunoSEQ multiplex PCR, lists solely in-frame clones and lacks some. This repertoire comprises some 150,000 clones; its ten largest clones make up roughly 2%. Sequencing was carried out using PBMCs. These receptors originate from a woman younger than 30 in good health and CMV-seronegative.

The chain joins TRBV18 to TRBJ2-7; a possible D gene is TRBD2 (6 bases). The CDR3 covers 13 residues. Germline CDR1 is KGHSH and CDR2 is LQKENI. The V end was cut by 3 bases, the J end by 6 bases, with 12 bases between. CDR3 sequence: CASSPTREAEQYF. The CDR3 coding sequence is TGTGCCAGCTCACCTACTAGGGAGGCCGAGCAGTACTTC.

This chain joins TRBV2 and TRBJ2-1, with 7 bases fitting TRBD1. V was pared by 6 bases and J by 6 bases, with 11 bases of the junction left unmatched. Germline CDR1 reads SNHLY; CDR2 reads FYNNEI. CDR3 length: 15 residues. CDR3 loop: CASRPNRDRPNEQFF. The CDR3, as DNA: TGTGCCAGCAGACCAAACCGGGACAGACCCAATGAGCAGTTCTTC.

The genes are TRBV4-2 and TRBJ2-3; 8 bases map to TRBD2. CDR3 size: 16 residues. In germline, CDR1 is LGHNA, CDR2 YNFKEQ. Germline trimming cut 0 bases from V and 1 base from J; bases unmatched to any gene: 3. The CDR3 loop reads CASSQEGREGTDTQYF. The CDR3 region has the DNA TGTGCCAGCAGCCAAGAGGGGCGGGAGGGCACAGATACGCAGTATTTT.

This chain connects TRBV9 to TRBJ2-2; the match to TRBD1 covers 12 bases. The CDR3 runs to 17 residues. Per the germline V gene, CDR1 is SGDLS and CDR2 is YYNGEE. V gave up 3 bases and J gave up 4 bases; unmatched junction bases: 7. This chain's CDR3 is CASSASGTGGFTGELFF. The CDR3 coding sequence is TGTGCCAGCAGCGCGTCCGGGACAGGGGGCTTCACCGGGGAGCTGTTTTTT.

The CDR3 loop is CASDGLAGVVEQFF. The DNA for the CDR3 is TGTGCCAGCGACGGACTAGCGGGAGTTGTTGAGCAGTTCTTC. V and J are TRBV18 and TRBJ2-1; TRBD2 aligns across 13 bases. The V gene end was trimmed by 8 bases and the J gene end by 9 bases; junction bases not matched to a gene: 7. Germline V gives CDR1 KGHSH, CDR2 LQKENI. The CDR3 sequence is 14 residues long.

This chain uses TRBV7-3 with TRBJ2-5; 9 bases agree with TRBD2. Unmatched junction bases numbered 6, after V lost 2 bases and J lost 5 bases. Germline V gene lookup returns CDR1 SGHTA and CDR2 FQGTGA. This CDR3 contains 15 residues. As DNA, the CDR3 is TGTGCCAGCAGCTTAGGCGGGAGGGAGGGGGAGACCCAGTACTTC. This encodes CASSLGGREGETQYF.

The rearrangement uses TRBV29-1 and TRBJ1-1; no clear D gene. Trimming removed 6 bases at V and 3 bases at J, with 5 bases between. This CDR3 has 10 amino acids. Germline V gives CDR1 SQVTM, CDR2 ANQGSEA. The CDR3 coding sequence is TGCAGCGTCGGGGACACTGAAGCTTTCTTT. Translated, it gives CSVGDTEAFF.

V is TRBV9 and J is TRBJ2-5, with 15 bases matching TRBD2. Germline V CDR1 and CDR2: SGDLS, YYNGEE. The CDR3 runs to 20 residues. J lost 5 bases, V lost 4 bases, and 18 bases had no gene match. This CDR3 reads CASSPHPGTSGRREGETQYF. CDR3 in DNA: TGTGCCAGCAGCCCCCATCCCGGGACTAGCGGGAGGAGGGAGGGGGAGACCCAGTACTTC.

The CDR3: CASSFGRRYF. CDR3 DNA sequence: TGTGCCAGCAGCTTCGGGAGGAGGTACTTC. The chain couples TRBV5-8 to TRBJ2-7; TRBD2 matches 7 bases. The ends lost 2 bases at V and 12 bases at J; junction bases unmatched: 2. Germline-derived CDR1 and CDR2 are SGHTS and YDEGEE. The CDR3 totals 10 residues.

The genes are TRBV7-9 and TRBJ1-2; D gene uncertain. This CDR3 region has 12 residues. V gave up 7 bases and J gave up 6 bases, with 12 bases separating them. Germline lookup yields CDR1 SEHNR and CDR2 FQNEAQ (reference sequence). In nucleotides, the CDR3 is TGTGCCAGCACCCTCTCTAAAAATGGCTACACCTTC. Residues: CASTLSKNGYTF.

The J gene is TRBJ2-5, the V gene TRBV30, with 14 positions matching TRBD2. The germline CDR1 and CDR2 sequences are GTSNPN and SVGIG (reference sequence). Trimming cost V 5 bases and J 4 bases; bases outside gene matches: 9. The CDR3 loop spans 16 amino acids. CDR3 DNA: TGTGCCTGGGACCCGGGACTAGCGGGAGCTACAGAGACCCAGTACTTC. This translates into CAWDPGLAGATETQYF. The variable domain in full, with the rest retrieved from reference TRBV30 and TRBJ2-5, is SQTIHQWPATLVQPVGSPLSLECTVEGTSNPNLYWYRQAAGRGLQLLFYSVGIGQISSEVPQNLSASRPQDRQFILSSKKLLLSDSGFYLCAWDPGLAGATETQYFGPGTRLLVL.

The chain employs TRBV7-9 and TRBJ1-4, with a possible D match to TRBD1 (5 bases). V dropped 3 bases and J dropped 8 bases, with 13 bases sitting between them. CDR1 SEHNR and CDR2 FQNEAQ come from the germline V gene (reference sequence). This CDR3 contains 14 residues. The CDR3 here is CASSLNGGAEKLFF. The CDR3 DNA is TGTGCCAGCAGCTTGAACGGGGGTGCGGAAAAACTGTTTTTT.

With regard to this clone: One junction end disagrees with the germline gene, perhaps due to a read error. Other DNA sequences within the sample encode an identical CDR3. The chain has TRBV27 and TRBJ1-1; D perhaps matches TRBD1 (5 bases). Germline values: CDR1 MNHEY, CDR2 SMNVEV (reference sequence). The CDR3 spans 15 residues. This CDR3 reads CASSFIGAVNTEAFF. In DNA form, the CDR3 reads TGTGCCAGCAGTTTCATTGGGGCCGTGAACACTGAGGCTTTCTTT.

The V and J genes are TRBV4-3 and TRBJ2-1; 10 positions match TRBD2. J was trimmed by 4 bases and V by 4 bases; bases with no gene match: 10. The CDR3 sequence is 17 residues long. Germline CDR1 is LGHNA and CDR2 is YSLEER. The CDR3 region is CASSPSLAAGGYNEQFF. In nucleotides, the CDR3 is TGCGCCAGCAGCCCGTCGTTGGCAGCGGGAGGGTACAATGAGCAGTTCTTC.

The CDR3 DNA reads TGTGCCAGCTCTGCAGGTCCCTACGAGCAGTACGTC. Translating it yields CASSAGPYEQYV. The gene calls are TRBV6-1 and TRBJ2-7, with unresolved D. Germline V gene data show CDR1 as MNHNS and CDR2 as SASEGT. The CDR3 sequence is 12 residues long. Trimming stripped 8 bases from V and 2 bases from J, with 10 bases between.